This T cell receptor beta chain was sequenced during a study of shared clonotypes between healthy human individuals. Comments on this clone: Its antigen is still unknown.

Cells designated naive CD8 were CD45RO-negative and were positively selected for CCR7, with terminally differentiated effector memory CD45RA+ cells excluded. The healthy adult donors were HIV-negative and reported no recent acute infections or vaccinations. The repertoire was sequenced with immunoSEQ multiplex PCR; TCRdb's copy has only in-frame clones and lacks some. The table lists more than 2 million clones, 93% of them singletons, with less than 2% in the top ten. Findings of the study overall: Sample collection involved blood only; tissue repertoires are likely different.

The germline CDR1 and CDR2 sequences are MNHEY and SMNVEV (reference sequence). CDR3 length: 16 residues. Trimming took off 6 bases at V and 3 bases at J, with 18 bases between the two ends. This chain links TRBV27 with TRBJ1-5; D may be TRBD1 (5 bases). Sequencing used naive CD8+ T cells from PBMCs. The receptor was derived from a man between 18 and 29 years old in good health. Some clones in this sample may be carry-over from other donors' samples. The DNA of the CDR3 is TGTGCCAGCAGCTCCCTTAAAGGGGAAATCAATCAGCCCCAGCATTTT. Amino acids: CASSSLKGEINQPQHF.